In this sample, the clone carrying this T cell receptor beta chain turned up a few times. What it binds is not known. Study results and limitations: Tumor Treg TCRs overlapped most with tumor naive CD4+ cells.

Constant-region reverse primers amplified full-length variable regions, followed by semi-nested Nested Universal Primer A PCR. In TCRdb, the 5' RACE reads were re-called with MiXCR into one record per CDR3 protein. In the table there are about 6,700 distinct CDR3 sequences, 50% of which are singletons. V dropped 2 bases and J dropped 14 bases, with 16 bases sitting between them. There are 13 residues in the CDR3. This sequence was found in a female donor with breast cancer. This chain connects TRBV12-3 or TRBV12-4 to TRBJ2-1, with D possibly matching TRBD2 (6 bases). Sequenced: naive CD4+ T cells sorted from a lymph node. This sample's subset: naive CD4+ T cells, CD4+CD45RA+CD25-. This chain's CDR3 is CASSLIWGEYEFF. CDR3 nucleotide sequence: TGTGCCAGCAGTTTAATTTGGGGGGAGTACGAGTTCTTC.